Below, 30 T cell receptor beta chains from the same sample are listed, as sequenced in a study of blood T cell repertoires in COVID-19. Here immunoSEQ multiplex PCR was the method, and the copy in TCRdb shows in-frame clones only, minus some. The table records about 480,000 clones, around 89% of them present only once. The specimen sequenced was PBMCs or T cells enriched from blood (not recorded which). The receptors shown here come from a woman between 35 and 50 years old who had recovered from COVID-19.

This chain links TRBV7-2 with TRBJ2-1, with 9 bases identical to TRBD2. Germline V lookup: CDR1 SGHTA, CDR2 FQGNSA. Trimming removed 5 bases from V and 15 bases from J; junction bases left unmatched: 14. The CDR3 has 14 amino acids. The CDR3 region is CASSLRTSELLAFF. DNA of the CDR3: TGTGCCAGCAGCCTCAGGACTAGCGAATTATTGGCGTTCTTC.

V usage is TRBV6-1 and J usage is TRBJ1-2; 11 bases are shared with TRBD1. V lost 2 bases to trimming and J lost 4 bases; unmatched junction nucleotides: 9. Germline V lookup: CDR1 MNHNS, CDR2 SASEGT. This CDR3 has 17 residues. CDR3: CASSELGTDRGLYGYTF. CDR3 sequence (DNA): TGTGCCAGCAGTGAACTGGGTACGGACAGGGGGCTCTATGGCTACACCTTC.

The chain carries TRBV6-2 or TRBV6-3 and TRBJ2-7; no clear D gene. The CDR3 consists of 16 residues. The V end lost 2 bases, the J end lost 2 bases, and 16 bases lay between the germline ends. Germline V gives CDR1 MNHEY, CDR2 SVGEGT. The DNA for the CDR3 is TGTGCCAGCAGTTACCCTACCCTACTGCAAACCTACGAGCAGTACTTC. This encodes CASSYPTLLQTYEQYF.

The chain recombines TRBV2 with TRBJ2-7, with D hard to call. Germline loops: CDR1 SNHLY, CDR2 FYNNEI. Deletions cut 6 bases from V and 1 base from J, with 10 bases between. The CDR3 loop spans 13 amino acids. CDR3 amino acids: CASRMTESYEQYF. CDR3 bases: TGTGCCAGCAGGATGACTGAGTCCTACGAGCAGTACTTC.

This clone came up a few times. The rearrangement links TRBV5-1 to TRBJ1-1; the D gene is possibly TRBD1 (5 bases). Germline lookup yields CDR1 SGHRS and CDR2 YFSETQ. The germline V and J ends were trimmed by 2 bases and 1 base, with 15 bases remaining between them. The CDR3 has 16 residues. CDR3 DNA sequence: TGCGCCAGCAGCTTAGGAAGGGGATTAAGGAACACTGAAGCTTTCTTT. This encodes CASSLGRGLRNTEAFF.

This chain links TRBV9 with TRBJ2-1, with 7 positions matching TRBD1. The CDR3 runs to 14 residues. The junction had 5 bases not matched to a gene; V was cut back by 2 bases and J by 6 bases. From germline, CDR1 is SGDLS and CDR2 YYNGEE. DNA of the CDR3: TGTGCCAGCAGCGTTCGGACAGGTGGCAATGAGCAGTTCTTC. The encoded protein is CASSVRTGGNEQFF.

V usage is TRBV27 and J usage is TRBJ1-4; TRBD1 matches at 10 bases. CDR3 size: 20 residues. In germline, CDR1 is MNHEY, CDR2 SMNVEV (reference sequence). The junction had 18 bases not matched to a gene; V was cut back by 0 bases and J by 8 bases. The CDR3 sequence is CASSLSGTFLRQGAREKLFF. CDR3 DNA sequence: TGTGCCAGCAGTTTATCGGGGACCTTTCTTAGACAGGGGGCCCGAGAAAAACTGTTTTTT.

This rearrangement joins TRBV18 to TRBJ1-3, with D perhaps matching TRBD1 (6 bases). V shed 2 bases and J shed 0 bases, with 11 bases lying between them. In germline, CDR1 is KGHSH, CDR2 LQKENI. The CDR3 covers 16 residues. The CDR3: CASSPGVRGSGNTIYF. The DNA of the CDR3 is TGTGCCAGCTCACCAGGTGTCAGGGGCTCTGGAAACACCATATATTTT.

This sequence joins TRBV11-3 and TRBJ1-2; D gene uncertain. This CDR3 is built from 13 residues. Trimming left V 4 bases short and J 5 bases short, with 11 bases between. Germline V lookup: CDR1 SGHNT, CDR2 YENEEA. The CDR3 region has the DNA TGTGCCAGCAGCTCGCGGTCCCCATATGGCTACACCTTC. It codes for CASSSRSPYGYTF.

This chain's CDR3 is CASSQRARPNTGELFF. The CDR3 DNA sequence: TGTGCCAGCAGCCAAAGAGCGAGACCGAACACCGGGGAGCTGTTTTTT. This rearrangement joins TRBV4-2 to TRBJ2-2, with unresolved D. The CDR3 is made up of 16 amino acids. Trimming removed 2 bases at V and 0 bases at J, with 10 bases between. Germline V gene data show CDR1 as LGHNA and CDR2 as YNFKEQ.

Here the CDR3 reads CASSTSEGRWSYNEQFF. The CDR3 DNA sequence: TGTGCCAGCAGCACATCGGAGGGTCGATGGTCCTACAATGAGCAGTTCTTC. V is TRBV6-2 or TRBV6-3 and J is TRBJ2-1; possibly TRBD2 for D (6 bases). This CDR3 region has 17 residues. Germline V lookup: CDR1 MNHEY, CDR2 SVGEGT. Deletions cut 6 bases from V and 1 base from J, with 19 bases between.

The gene calls are TRBV3-1 (or the pseudogene TRBV3-2) and TRBJ1-6, with D perhaps TRBD1 (6 bases). Germline V gives CDR1 LGHDT, CDR2 YNNKEL (reference sequence). Trimming stripped 8 bases from V and 5 bases from J, with 19 bases between. The CDR3 is 16 residues long. Here the CDR3 DNA reads TGTGCCAGCCAACCAACCCCAGGGGTTGATAATTCACCCCTCCACTTT. This translates into CASQPTPGVDNSPLHF.

This clone has a single count. The chain combines TRBV19 with TRBJ1-1, with TRBD1 matching over 9 bases. The CDR3 length is 13 residues. J gave up 11 bases and V 5 bases, and 9 bases lay outside the gene matches. Germline CDR1 is LNHDA and CDR2 is SQIVND (reference sequence). In nucleotides, the CDR3 is TGTGCCAGTAGTCTCGGGACAGGGCCAGCGGCTTTCTTT. As protein: CASSLGTGPAAFF.

V usage is TRBV6-6 and J usage is TRBJ1-3; D might be TRBD1 (5 bases). This CDR3 contains 17 residues. CDR1 is MNHNY and CDR2 is SVGAGI in the germline V gene (reference sequence). With 5 bases removed from V and 3 bases from J, the gap between germline ends came to 20 bases. The CDR3 sequence: CASSPPRRPGYGNTIYF. In DNA, the CDR3 is TGTGCCAGCAGTCCCCCCCGACGGCCAGGGTATGGAAACACCATATATTTT.

The chain couples TRBV5-1 to TRBJ2-1; 9 bases are a match to TRBD1. Germline values: CDR1 SGHRS, CDR2 YFSETQ. This CDR3 comprises 15 residues. The V gene end was trimmed by 4 bases and the J gene end by 8 bases; junction bases not matched to a gene: 10. The CDR3 DNA sequence: TGCGCCAGCAGCCCCGACCGGGGGGACAGGGATGAGCAGTTCTTC. Translating gives CASSPDRGDRDEQFF.

The CDR3 reads CAWSVRGRGPSYEQYF. CDR3 nucleotides: TGTGCCTGGAGTGTAAGAGGGAGGGGCCCCTCCTACGAGCAGTACTTC. This sequence joins TRBV30 and TRBJ2-7, with 7 bases fitting TRBD2. The CDR3 covers 16 residues. Per germline, CDR1 GTSNPN and CDR2 SVGIG (reference sequence). The V and J ends lost 0 bases and 0 bases, in that order; junction bases with no gene match: 8.

This clone was seen a single time. The chain is built from TRBV2 and TRBJ1-2; 8 nucleotides line up with TRBD1. V lost 4 bases, J lost 1 base, and 8 bases stayed unmatched. Germline assignment: CDR1 SNHLY and CDR2 FYNNEI. The CDR3 totals 16 residues. CDR3 bases: TGTGCCAGCAGTGGAGGACAGGGATCTTTTAACTATGGCTACACCTTC. Protein product: CASSGGQGSFNYGYTF.

This clone was detected once. The chain has TRBV7-6 and TRBJ2-1, with 9 bases lining up with TRBD2. The CDR3 extends over 16 amino acids. Germline lookup yields CDR1 SGHVS and CDR2 FNYEAQ. V lost 4 bases and J lost 0; bases outside the gene matches: 4. CDR3 sequence: CASSSYSGSSYNEQFF. For the CDR3, the DNA is TGTGCCAGCAGCTCATATAGCGGGAGCTCCTACAATGAGCAGTTCTTC.

This chain uses TRBV13 with TRBJ1-5, with D possibly being TRBD1 (5 bases). The CDR3 has 14 amino acids. The germline gives CDR1 PRHDT, CDR2 FYEKMQ (reference sequence). Trimming removed 0 bases from V and 6 bases from J, with 9 bases in between. The DNA for the CDR3 is TGTGCCAGCAGCTTAGGGCAGGGTGTTCAGCCCCAGCATTTT. It yields the protein CASSLGQGVQPQHF.

The chain employs TRBV5-4 and TRBJ2-3; 7 bases line up with TRBD1. The CDR3 is 14 residues long. Germline V CDR1 and CDR2: SGHNT, YYREEE (reference sequence). J lost 8 bases, V lost 0 bases, and 6 bases had no gene match. The CDR3 sequence is CASSLADRAGTQYF. As DNA, the CDR3 is TGTGCCAGCAGCTTGGCCGACAGGGCAGGTACGCAGTATTTT.

This clone has a single count. The chain combines TRBV12-5 with TRBJ2-1, with D uncertain. The CDR3 totals 15 residues. The germline V gene encodes CDR1 LGHNT and CDR2 FRNRAP. The V end lost 1 base, the J end lost 8 bases, and 15 bases lay between the germline ends. This chain's CDR3 is CASGLGLVSVYEQFF. CDR3 DNA sequence: TGTGCTAGTGGTTTGGGGCTAGTAAGTGTCTATGAGCAGTTCTTC.

This sequence joins TRBV27 and TRBJ1-1, with 8 bases matching TRBD1. The V gene end was trimmed by 6 bases and the J gene end by 7 bases; junction bases not matched to a gene: 10. CDR1 is MNHEY and CDR2 is SMNVEV in the germline V gene (reference sequence). There are 14 residues in the CDR3. CDR3 DNA: TGTGCCAGCAGGTACGGACAGGGCGTTAGTGAAGCTTTCTTT. Translating it yields CASRYGQGVSEAFF.

This rearrangement joins TRBV11-3 to TRBJ2-7; possibly TRBD2 for D (5 bases). CDR3 size: 14 residues. Per germline, CDR1 SGHNT and CDR2 YENEEA. The V and J ends lost 1 base and 1 base respectively, with 8 bases between them. The CDR3 here is CASSLGAGSYEQYF. Here the CDR3 DNA reads TGTGCCAGCAGCTTAGGGGCGGGTTCCTACGAGCAGTACTTC.

The chain is built from TRBV5-1 and TRBJ2-3; 8 bases agree with TRBD1. The CDR3 extends over 17 amino acids. Germline V gene lookup returns CDR1 SGHRS and CDR2 YFSETQ. V lost 4 bases, J lost 0 bases, and 10 bases stayed unmatched. The CDR3 bases are TGCGCCAGCAGCAAAAGGTCCGGGACAGGCAGCACAGATACGCAGTATTTT. Amino acids: CASSKRSGTGSTDTQYF. Complete variable domain (other parts from reference TRBV5-1 and TRBJ2-3): KAGVTQTPRYLIKTRGQQVTLSCSPISGHRSVSWYQQTPGQGLQFLFEYFSETQRNKGNFPGRFSGRQFSNSRSEMNVSTLELGDSALYLCASSKRSGTGSTDTQYFGPGTRLTVL.

This chain uses TRBV12-5 with TRBJ2-3; TRBD2 aligns across 8 bases. After removal of 8 bases from V and 1 base from J, the junction contained 2 bases not matched to a gene. The germline CDR1 and CDR2 sequences are LGHNT and FRNRAP. This CDR3 spans 13 amino acids. In DNA, the CDR3 is TGTGCTAGTAGCGGGAGCGGCACAGATACGCAGTATTTT. This sequence encodes CASSGSGTDTQYF.

The chain links TRBV11-3 to TRBJ1-4; 7 nucleotides match TRBD1. Germline V gene lookup returns CDR1 SGHNT and CDR2 YENEEA. CDR3 length equals 14 residues. Trimming at V came to 2 bases and at J to 5 bases, leaving 2 bases not matched to a gene. The DNA of the CDR3 is TGTGCCAGCAGCTTACGGACAGGAAATGAAAAACTGTTTTTT. Translating gives CASSLRTGNEKLFF.

This CDR3 reads CASSLEPTGHTEAFF. As DNA, the CDR3 is TGTGCCAGCAGCTTAGAGCCGACAGGGCACACTGAAGCTTTCTTT. The chain joins TRBV11-2 to TRBJ1-1; 7 bases align to TRBD1. V gave up 0 bases and J gave up 3 bases; unmatched junction bases: 4. Germline-derived CDR1 and CDR2 are SGHAT and FQNNGV. This CDR3 region has 15 residues. Variable domain in full (rest from reference TRBV11-2 and TRBJ1-1): EAGVAQSPRYKIIEKRQSVAFWCNPISGHATLYWYQQILGQGPKLLIQFQNNGVVDDSQLPKDRFSAERLKGVDSTLKIQPAKLEDSAVYLCASSLEPTGHTEAFFGQGTRLTVV.

V and J are TRBV7-8 and TRBJ1-1; 7 bases agree with TRBD1. In germline, CDR1 is SGHVS, CDR2 FQNEAQ. With V trimmed by 3 bases and J by 3 bases, 4 bases remained unmatched. The CDR3 loop spans 14 amino acids. CDR3 in DNA: TGTGCCAGCAGCTTTCAGGGGGGATACACTGAAGCTTTCTTT. Amino acids: CASSFQGGYTEAFF.

Here the CDR3 DNA reads TGTGCCAGCAGCCAACGGGACAGGAGCGATGAGCAGTTCTTC. Translating it yields CASSQRDRSDEQFF. V is TRBV7-9 and J is TRBJ2-1; 8 bases match TRBD1. Germline V gives CDR1 SEHNR, CDR2 FQNEAQ (reference sequence). V lost 5 bases to trimming and J lost 8 bases; unmatched junction nucleotides: 8. The CDR3 extends over 14 amino acids.

In its sample, this clone was seen once. The chain joins TRBV7-8 to TRBJ2-7; TRBD2 agrees at 9 bases. The CDR3 covers 15 residues. Germline V gives CDR1 SGHVS, CDR2 FQNEAQ. The V segment lost 3 bases and the J segment 4 bases; nucleotides outside the gene matches: 7. CDR3 protein: CASSLVSAGGYEQYF. The CDR3 DNA reads TGTGCCAGCAGCTTGGTTTCGGCGGGAGGGTACGAGCAGTACTTC.